The 9 T cell receptor beta chains listed next were all sequenced from one sample in a study of blood T cell repertoires in COVID-19. Only in-frame clones appear in the TCRdb table, and some are missing; sequencing was by immunoSEQ multiplex PCR. The sample has under 250,000 clones; roughly nine tenths are singletons. Sequenced sample: peripheral blood. The receptors stem from a woman aged 55-75 years who had recovered from COVID-19.

This clone came up once. The J gene is TRBJ2-3, the V gene TRBV5-1, with TRBD2 identical over 9 bases. V lost 4 bases, J lost 7 bases, and 16 bases stayed unmatched. The CDR3 has 17 amino acids. The V gene's germline CDR1 is SGHRS and CDR2 YFSETQ. This CDR3 reads CASSRLVAGGPMHTQYF. The CDR3 region has the DNA TGCGCCAGCAGCCGGCTCGTGGCGGGGGGGCCGATGCATACGCAGTATTTT. The full variable domain, with the rest looked up from reference TRBV5-1 and TRBJ2-3, is KAGVTQTPRYLIKTRGQQVTLSCSPISGHRSVSWYQQTPGQGLQFLFEYFSETQRNKGNFPGRFSGRQFSNSRSEMNVSTLELGDSALYLCASSRLVAGGPMHTQYFGPGTRLTVL.

This chain links TRBV2 with TRBJ2-2, with D perhaps TRBD2 (6 bases). The germline V gene has CDR1 SNHLY and CDR2 FYNNEI. Deletions cut 4 bases from V and 4 bases from J, with 13 bases between. The CDR3 is made up of 15 amino acids. The CDR3 coding sequence is TGTGCCAGCAGTGGAGAGACTAGAGCCACCGGGGAGCTGTTTTTT. Residues: CASSGETRATGELFF.

The J gene is TRBJ2-5, the V gene TRBV5-4; 10 nucleotides match TRBD2. Germline loops: CDR1 SGHNT, CDR2 YYREEE (reference sequence). The CDR3 contains 15 residues. J gave up 2 bases and V 4 bases, and 5 bases lay outside the gene matches. Here the CDR3 DNA reads TGTGCCAGCAGCCCTACTAGCGGGGCGCAAGAGACCCAGTACTTC. Translation: CASSPTSGAQETQYF.

V and J are TRBV12-5 and TRBJ2-3; maybe TRBD1 (6 bases). This CDR3 spans 16 amino acids. The V gene's germline CDR1 is LGHNT and CDR2 FRNRAP. V lost 0 bases, J lost 1 base, and 11 bases lay in between. CDR3 DNA: TGTGCTAGTGGTTTGGTAAGGGCAGGGGGCACAGATACGCAGTATTTT. It yields the protein CASGLVRAGGTDTQYF.

The chain recombines TRBV5-1 with TRBJ2-5; 8 bases are a match to TRBD2. The V and J ends lost 2 bases and 4 bases, in that order; junction bases with no gene match: 7. The germline V gene has CDR1 SGHRS and CDR2 YFSETQ. The CDR3 has 15 amino acids. CDR3: CASSFVGGVGETQYF. Here the CDR3 DNA reads TGCGCCAGCAGCTTCGTCGGGGGGGTAGGAGAGACCCAGTACTTC.

This clone has just one count. V usage is TRBV6-5 and J usage is TRBJ1-6; possibly TRBD1 for D (6 bases). Germline V gene data show CDR1 as MNHEY and CDR2 as SVGAGI. CDR3 size: 13 residues. Trimming shortened V by 7 bases and J by 9 bases, and 13 bases separated the two germline ends. The CDR3 DNA reads TGTGCCAGCAAGTGGGGGCAGAGTTCACCCCTCCACTTT. Translating gives CASKWGQSSPLHF.

The rearrangement links TRBV28 to TRBJ1-5, with TRBD1 identical over 11 bases. The ends lost 5 bases at V and 7 bases at J; junction bases unmatched: 10. Germline CDR1 is MDHEN and CDR2 is SYDVKM. The CDR3 spans 16 residues. The CDR3 loop is CASSRRTGGAEQPQHF. The CDR3 region has the DNA TGTGCCAGCAGTCGCCGGACAGGGGGCGCGGAACAGCCCCAGCATTTT.

This CDR3 reads CASSLGGPQPQHF. For the CDR3, the DNA is TGTGCCAGCAGCTTAGGGGGACCCCAGCCCCAGCATTTT. V usage is TRBV5-5 and J usage is TRBJ1-5, with D perhaps TRBD1 (6 bases). The ends were cut back, 2 bases at V and 7 bases at J, with 10 bases in the middle. The CDR3 has 13 amino acids. The germline gives CDR1 SGHKS, CDR2 YYEKEE (reference sequence).

This chain uses TRBV10-1 with TRBJ2-5; 11 nucleotides line up with TRBD2. The junction had 14 bases not matched to a gene; V was cut back by 7 bases and J by 4 bases. The germline CDR1 and CDR2 sequences are WNHNN and SYGVQD (reference sequence). The CDR3 length is 17 residues. This CDR3 is CASTQGLAGGIGETQYF. CDR3 nucleotides: TGCGCCAGCACCCAGGGGCTAGCGGGGGGTATCGGAGAGACCCAGTACTTC.